This T cell receptor (beta chain) was sequenced for a study of T-cell reconstitution after alpha-beta-depleted transplantation in children. The TCRbeta library incorporated unique molecular identifiers. TCRdb processed the PCR reads anew with MiXCR; each CDR3 protein has one entry. This sample yields 500,000 to 600,000 distinct CDR3 sequences, of which about 17% are seen a single time; more than 2.5% belongs to the top ten. Trimming shortened V by 0 bases and J by 2 bases, and 5 bases separated the two germline ends. The length of the CDR3 is 14 residues. CDR1 and CDR2 from the germline V gene are SGHNT and YYREEE (reference sequence).

The TCR comes from a human donor who donated a stem cell graft to a child with acute lymphoblastic leukemia. The chain employs TRBV5-4 and TRBJ2-2; D unresolved. Sequenced material: PBMCs from the stem cell graft donor, taken from the stem cell graft. The CDR3 loop is CASSLADNTGELFF. In nucleotides, the CDR3 is TGTGCCAGCAGCTTGGCGGATAACACCGGGGAGCTGTTTTTT. The whole variable domain, remainder taken from reference TRBV5-4 and TRBJ2-2, is ETGVTQSPTHLIKTRGQQVTLRCSSQSGHNTVSWYQQALGQGPQFIFQYYREEENGRGNFPPRFSGLQFPNYSSELNVNALELDDSALYLCASSLADNTGELFFGEGSRLTVL.